This T cell receptor (beta chain) was captured by sequencing in a study of identical twins. Study-level findings and limits: The abundant beta clonotypes from cord blood had fewer insertions, and memory repertoires had none of this. The degree of excess twin sharing was weaker in beta out-of-frame sequences.

Trimming cost V 1 base and J 2 bases; bases outside gene matches: 14. Germline CDR1 reads SGHRS; CDR2 reads YFSETQ. This CDR3 is built from 19 residues. Worth noting for this clonotype: Its matching antigen is unknown.

Unique molecular identifiers were present on the cDNA, and a universal primer site came from template switching. TCRdb reanalysed the 5' RACE reads using MiXCR and keeps one entry per CDR3 protein. The table has roughly 1.6 million distinct CDR3 sequences, 32% seen once. Healthy Caucasians supplied all donations. The clonotype comes from a newborn girl in good health. Sample: cord blood. This sequence joins TRBV5-1 and TRBJ2-3, with 9 bases lining up with TRBD2. The CDR3 nucleotides read TGCGCCAGCAGCTTGCGAGCAAGCAGCGGGAGGACTTTCACAGATACGCAGTATTTT. This codes for CASSLRASSGRTFTDTQYF. Filled out from reference TRBV5-1 and TRBJ2-3, the complete variable domain reads KAGVTQTPRYLIKTRGQQVTLSCSPISGHRSVSWYQQTPGQGLQFLFEYFSETQRNKGNFPGRFSGRQFSNSRSEMNVSTLELGDSALYLCASSLRASSGRTFTDTQYFGPGTRLTVL.